This TCR beta chain was sequenced for a study of OX40 agonist ivuxolimab in advanced cancers. Whole-study context: Previous treatment with anti-PD-1, anti-PD-L1 or anti-CTLA-4 therapy was allowed; under 50% had received some. Overall study findings and caveats: The study found among the lowest clonal expansion in partial responders at 0.1-3.0 mg/kg. Still undetermined is the antigen specificity of the expanded peripheral T cells.

Using immunoSEQ multiplex PCR, the repertoire was profiled, and TCRdb retains in-frame clones only, with some absent. The data contain roughly 8,600 clones, around 75% of them singletons. This CDR3 has 14 amino acids. Germline V gene sequence: CDR1 LNHDA, CDR2 SQIVND (reference sequence). Deletions cut 7 bases from V and 6 bases from J, with 18 bases between. This clone has a handful of counts. Its specificity is unknown. The genes are TRBV19 and TRBJ1-1; no definite D call. The sample consisted of CD4+ or CD8+ T cells sorted from blood, taken in a trial of the OX40 agonist ivuxolimab. The clonotype originates from an adult with an advanced solid tumor such as melanoma, head and neck, liver or kidney cancer. The CDR3 protein is CASTLPGGRPEAFF. The CDR3 DNA follows: TGTGCCAGTACCTTACCGGGCGGCCGCCCTGAAGCTTTCTTT. Looking up the rest from reference TRBV19 and TRBJ1-1 gives the full variable domain: DGGITQSPKYLFRKEGQNVTLSCEQNLNHDAMYWYRQDPGQGLRLIYYSQIVNDFQKGDIAEGYSVSREKKESFPLTVTSAQKNPTAFYLCASTLPGGRPEAFFGQGTRLTVV.